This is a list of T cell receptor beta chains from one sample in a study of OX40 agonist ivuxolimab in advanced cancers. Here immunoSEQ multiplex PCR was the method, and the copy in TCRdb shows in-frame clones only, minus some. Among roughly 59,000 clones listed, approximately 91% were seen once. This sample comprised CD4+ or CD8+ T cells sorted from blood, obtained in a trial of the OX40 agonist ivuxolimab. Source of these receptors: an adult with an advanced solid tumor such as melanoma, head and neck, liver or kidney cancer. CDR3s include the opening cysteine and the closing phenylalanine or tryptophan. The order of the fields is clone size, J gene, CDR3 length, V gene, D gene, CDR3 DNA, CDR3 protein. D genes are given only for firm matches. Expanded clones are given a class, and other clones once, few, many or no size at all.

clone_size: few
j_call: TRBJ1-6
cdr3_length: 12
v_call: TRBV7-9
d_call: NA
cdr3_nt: TGTGCCAGCAGCATCGTTAATTCACCCCTCCACTTT
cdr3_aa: CASSIVNSPLHF

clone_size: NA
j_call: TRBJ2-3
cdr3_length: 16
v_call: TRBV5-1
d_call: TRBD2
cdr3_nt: TGCGCCAGCAGCGATGGGACTAGCGGTAGCACAGATACGCAGTATTTT
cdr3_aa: CASSDGTSGSTDTQYF

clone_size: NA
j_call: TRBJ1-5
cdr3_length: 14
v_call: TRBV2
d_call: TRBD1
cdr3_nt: TGTGCCAGCAGCGGGACAGGGGGCACACAGCCCCAGCATTTT
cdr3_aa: CASSGTGGTQPQHF

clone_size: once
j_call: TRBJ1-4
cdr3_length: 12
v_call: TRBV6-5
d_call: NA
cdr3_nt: TGTGCCAGCAGTTCCCGTAAGGAAAAACTGTTTTTT
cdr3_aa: CASSSRKEKLFF

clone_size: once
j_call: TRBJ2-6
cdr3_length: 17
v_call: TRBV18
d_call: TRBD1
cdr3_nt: TGTGCCAGCTACCGGACAGGCAGCGGCTCTGGGGCCAACGTCCTGACTTTC
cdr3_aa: CASYRTGSGSGANVLTF

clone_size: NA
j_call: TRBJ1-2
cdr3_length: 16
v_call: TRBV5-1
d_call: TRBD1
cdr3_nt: TGCGCCAGCAGCCCCCGGGAGTCAGGGGGCGTCGATGGCTACACCTTC
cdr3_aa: CASSPRESGGVDGYTF

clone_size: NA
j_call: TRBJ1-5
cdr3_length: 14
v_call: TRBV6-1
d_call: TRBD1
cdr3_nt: TGTGCCAGCAGTTCGGACAGGGGAATTCAGCCCCAGCATTTT
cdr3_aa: CASSSDRGIQPQHF

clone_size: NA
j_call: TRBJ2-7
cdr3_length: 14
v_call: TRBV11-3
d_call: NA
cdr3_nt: TGTGCCAGCACCTTCACTTTGGGGGGCTACGAGCAGTACTTC
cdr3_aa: CASTFTLGGYEQYF

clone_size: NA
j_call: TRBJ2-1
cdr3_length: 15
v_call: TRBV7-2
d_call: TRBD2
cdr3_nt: TGTGCCACCCATTTTACTAGCGGGACTTATGATGAGCAGTTCTTC
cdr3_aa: CATHFTSGTYDEQFF

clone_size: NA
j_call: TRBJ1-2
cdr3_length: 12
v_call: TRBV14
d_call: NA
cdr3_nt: TGTGCCAGCAGCCAAGATCGGAAGGGCTACACCTTC
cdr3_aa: CASSQDRKGYTF

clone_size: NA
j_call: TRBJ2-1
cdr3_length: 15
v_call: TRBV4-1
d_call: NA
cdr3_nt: TGCGCCAGCAGCCAAGAGGAGTACAACTACAATGAGCAGTTCTTC
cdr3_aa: CASSQEEYNYNEQFF

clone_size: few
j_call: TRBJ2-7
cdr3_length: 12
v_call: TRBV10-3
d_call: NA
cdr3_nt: TGTGCCATGAGCAGCGGCTCCTACGAGCAGTACTTC
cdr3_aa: CAMSSGSYEQYF

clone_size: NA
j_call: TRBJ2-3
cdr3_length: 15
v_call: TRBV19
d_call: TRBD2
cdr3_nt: TGTGCCAGTAGTACAGGACTAGCGGGAACAGATACGCAGTATTTT
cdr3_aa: CASSTGLAGTDTQYF

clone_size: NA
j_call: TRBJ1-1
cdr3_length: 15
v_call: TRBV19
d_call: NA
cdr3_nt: TGCGCCAGTACCTTTCAGGACAAGGCTAACACTGAAGCTTTCTTT
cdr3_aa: CASTFQDKANTEAFF

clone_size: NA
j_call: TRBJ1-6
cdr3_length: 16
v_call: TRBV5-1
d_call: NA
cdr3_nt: TGCGCCAGCAGCTTGGACGTTGGGTCTGAGAATTCACCCCTCCACTTT
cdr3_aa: CASSLDVGSENSPLHF

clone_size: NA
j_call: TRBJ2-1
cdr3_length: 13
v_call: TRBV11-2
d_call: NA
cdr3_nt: TGTGCCAGCCGGGGGAGCTCCTACAATGAGCAGTTCTTC
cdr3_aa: CASRGSSYNEQFF

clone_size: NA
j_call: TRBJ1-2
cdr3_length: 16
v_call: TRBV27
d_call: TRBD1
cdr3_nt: TGTGCCAGCAGTCCCATTGGAGGGCAGGGGGCTAGCGGCTACACCTTC
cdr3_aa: CASSPIGGQGASGYTF

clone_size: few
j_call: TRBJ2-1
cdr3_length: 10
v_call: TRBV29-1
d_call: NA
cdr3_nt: TGCAGCGAAGTATCTGGGTACAAATTCTTC
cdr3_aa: CSEVSGYKFF

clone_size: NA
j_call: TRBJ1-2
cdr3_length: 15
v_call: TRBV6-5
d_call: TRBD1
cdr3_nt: TGTGCCAGCAGGCCTCCGGGGACAGGGGGAAATGGCTACACCTTC
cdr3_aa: CASRPPGTGGNGYTF

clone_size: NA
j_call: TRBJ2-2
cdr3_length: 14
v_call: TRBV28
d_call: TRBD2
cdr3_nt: TGTGCCAGCAGTTTCGGGGGGGGCACCGGGGAGCTGTTTTTT
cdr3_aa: CASSFGGGTGELFF

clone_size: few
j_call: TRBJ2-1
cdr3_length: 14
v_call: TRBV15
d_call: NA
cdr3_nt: TGTGCCACCAGCAGACCCCCGACTAGCAATGAGCAGTTCTTC
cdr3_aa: CATSRPPTSNEQFF

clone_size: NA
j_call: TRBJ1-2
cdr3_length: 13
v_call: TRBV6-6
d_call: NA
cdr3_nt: TGTGCCAGCAGGCTGGACGAGGGCTATGGCTACACCTTC
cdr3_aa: CASRLDEGYGYTF